This TCR beta chain was sequenced in a study of cytomegalovirus exposure and HLA in healthy donors. General observations from the study: Most CMV-associated TCR beta chains were later found to appear HLA-restricted.

The primer mix had 60 Vbeta and 13 Jbeta primers. The data were produced by immunoSEQ multiplex PCR, yet TCRdb's version contains in-frame clones alone and is incomplete. The table lists around 200,000 clones, under 85% of them singletons, with 1.6% in the top ten. A note on this clone: Its antigen is as yet unknown.

V lost 0 bases and J lost 8, with 14 bases in between. Looked up from germline, CDR1 is SGHRS and CDR2 is YFSETQ. This CDR3 has 14 amino acids. The source of this sequence is a man over 45 in good health and CMV-seronegative. V and J are TRBV5-1 and TRBJ1-2; D is undetermined. The material sequenced was PBMCs. As DNA, the CDR3 is TGCGCCAGCAGCTTGGCCCCAGAACCTTGGGGCTACACCTTC. Residues: CASSLAPEPWGYTF.